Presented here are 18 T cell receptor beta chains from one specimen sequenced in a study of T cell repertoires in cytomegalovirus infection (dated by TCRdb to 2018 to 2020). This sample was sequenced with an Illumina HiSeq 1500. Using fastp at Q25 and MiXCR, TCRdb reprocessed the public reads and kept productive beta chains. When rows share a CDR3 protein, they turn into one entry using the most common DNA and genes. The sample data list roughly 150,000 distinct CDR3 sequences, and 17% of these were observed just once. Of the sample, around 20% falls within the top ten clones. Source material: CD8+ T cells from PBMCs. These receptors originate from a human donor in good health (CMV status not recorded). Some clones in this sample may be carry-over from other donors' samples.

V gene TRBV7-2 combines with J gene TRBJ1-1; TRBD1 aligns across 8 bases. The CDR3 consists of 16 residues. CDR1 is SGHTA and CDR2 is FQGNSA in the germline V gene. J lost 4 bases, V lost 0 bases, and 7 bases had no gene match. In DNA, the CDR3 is TGTGCCAGCAGCTTAGCGGACAGGGAGAGGGCCACTGAAGCTTTCTTT. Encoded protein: CASSLADRERATEAFF.

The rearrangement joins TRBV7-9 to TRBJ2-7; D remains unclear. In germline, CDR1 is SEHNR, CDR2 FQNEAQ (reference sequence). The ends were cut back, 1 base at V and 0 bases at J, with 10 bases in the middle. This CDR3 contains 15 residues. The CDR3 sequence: CASSLDGRTSYEQYF. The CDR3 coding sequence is TGTGCCAGCAGCTTAGACGGTCGGACCTCCTACGAGCAGTACTTC.

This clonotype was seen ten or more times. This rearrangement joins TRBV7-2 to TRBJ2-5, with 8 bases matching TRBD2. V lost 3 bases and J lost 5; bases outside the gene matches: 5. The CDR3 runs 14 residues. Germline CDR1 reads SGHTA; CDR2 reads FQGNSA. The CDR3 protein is CASSFSGNGETQYF. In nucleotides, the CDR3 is TGTGCCAGCAGCTTTAGCGGGAACGGTGAGACCCAGTACTTC. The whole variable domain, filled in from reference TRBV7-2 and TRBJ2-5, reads GAGVSQSPSNKVTEKGKDVELRCDPISGHTALYWYRQSLGQGLEFLIYFQGNSAPDKSGLPSDRFSAERTGGSVSTLTIQRTQQEDSAVYLCASSFSGNGETQYFGPGTRLLVL.

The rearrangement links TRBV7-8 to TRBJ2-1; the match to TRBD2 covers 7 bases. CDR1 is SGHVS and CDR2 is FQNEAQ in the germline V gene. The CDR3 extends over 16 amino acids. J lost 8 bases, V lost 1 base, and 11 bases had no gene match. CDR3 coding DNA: TGTGCCAGCAGCTTAGGAGGAGCGGGGTTACCTCATGAGCAGTTCTTC. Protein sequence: CASSLGGAGLPHEQFF.

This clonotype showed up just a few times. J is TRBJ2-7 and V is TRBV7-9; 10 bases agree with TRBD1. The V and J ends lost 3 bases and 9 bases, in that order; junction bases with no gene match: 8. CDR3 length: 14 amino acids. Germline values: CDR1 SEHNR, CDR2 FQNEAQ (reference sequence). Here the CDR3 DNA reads TGTGCCAGCAGCTTGGGGACAGGGGCGCTGGGGCAGTACTTC. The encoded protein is CASSLGTGALGQYF.

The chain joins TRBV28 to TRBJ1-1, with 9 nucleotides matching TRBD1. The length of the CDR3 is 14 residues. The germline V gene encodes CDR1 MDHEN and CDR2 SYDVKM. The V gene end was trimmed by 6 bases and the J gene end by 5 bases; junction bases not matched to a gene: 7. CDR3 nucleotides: TGTGCCAGCAGGGTGACAGGGGGAATTACTGAAGCTTTCTTT. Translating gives CASRVTGGITEAFF.

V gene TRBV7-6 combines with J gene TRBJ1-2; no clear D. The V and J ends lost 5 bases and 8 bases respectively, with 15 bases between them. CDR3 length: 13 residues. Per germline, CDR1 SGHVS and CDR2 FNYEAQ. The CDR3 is CASSPGRQAGYTF. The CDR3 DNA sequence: TGTGCCAGCAGCCCCGGTCGGCAAGCGGGCTACACCTTC. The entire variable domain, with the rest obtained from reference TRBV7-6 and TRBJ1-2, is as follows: GAGVSQSPRYKVTKRGQDVALRCDPISGHVSLYWYRQALGQGPEFLTYFNYEAQQDKSGLPNDRFSAERPEGSISTLTIQRTEQRDSAMYRCASSPGRQAGYTFGSGTRLTVV.

The CDR3 here is CASSLGGGSGNEQYF. Written as DNA, the CDR3 is TGTGCCAGCAGCTTAGGCGGGGGATCAGGTAACGAGCAGTACTTC. The chain couples TRBV7-2 to TRBJ2-7; 7 nucleotides agree with TRBD2. There are 15 residues in the CDR3. V lost 1 base and J lost 5; bases outside the gene matches: 8. Germline V CDR1 and CDR2: SGHTA, FQGNSA.

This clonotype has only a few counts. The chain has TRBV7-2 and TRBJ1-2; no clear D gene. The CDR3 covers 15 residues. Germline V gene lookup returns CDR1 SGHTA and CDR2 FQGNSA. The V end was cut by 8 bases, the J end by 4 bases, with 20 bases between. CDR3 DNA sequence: TGTGCCAGCCCTAGAGCCTCGGACGGCGTCTATGGCTACACCTTC. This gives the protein CASPRASDGVYGYTF.

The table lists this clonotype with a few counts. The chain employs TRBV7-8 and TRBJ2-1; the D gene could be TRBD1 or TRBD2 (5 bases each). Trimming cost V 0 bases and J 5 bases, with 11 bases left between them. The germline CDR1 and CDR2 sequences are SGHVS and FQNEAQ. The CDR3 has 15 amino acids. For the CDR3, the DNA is TGTGCCAGCAGCTTAGCGGGGACGGTAAACAATGAGCAGTTCTTC. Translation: CASSLAGTVNNEQFF.

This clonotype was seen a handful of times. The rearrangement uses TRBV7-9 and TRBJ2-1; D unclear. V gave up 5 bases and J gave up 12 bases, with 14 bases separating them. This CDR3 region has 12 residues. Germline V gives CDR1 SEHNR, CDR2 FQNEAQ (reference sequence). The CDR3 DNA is TGTGCCAGCAGCCTCGGGTACTTCGGGCAGTTCTTC. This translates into CASSLGYFGQFF.

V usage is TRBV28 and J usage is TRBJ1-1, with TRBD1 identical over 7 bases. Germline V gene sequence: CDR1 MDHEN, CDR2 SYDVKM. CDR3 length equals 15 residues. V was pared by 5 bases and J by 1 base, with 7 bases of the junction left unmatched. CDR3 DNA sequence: TGTGCCAGCAGTCCCCGGGACAGAAGGAACACTGAAGCTTTCTTT. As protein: CASSPRDRRNTEAFF. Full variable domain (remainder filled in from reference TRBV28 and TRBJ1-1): DVKVTQSSRYLVKRTGEKVFLECVQDMDHENMFWYRQDPGLGLRLIYFSYDVKMKEKGDIPEGYSVSREKKERFSLILESASTNQTSMYLCASSPRDRRNTEAFFGQGTRLTVV.

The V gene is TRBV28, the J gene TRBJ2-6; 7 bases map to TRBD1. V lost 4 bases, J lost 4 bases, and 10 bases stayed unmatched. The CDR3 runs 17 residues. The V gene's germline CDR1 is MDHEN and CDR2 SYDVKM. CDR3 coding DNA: TGTGCCAGCAGTTCTCTCCAGGGGGTATGGGGGGCCAACGTCCTGACTTTC. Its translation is CASSSLQGVWGANVLTF.

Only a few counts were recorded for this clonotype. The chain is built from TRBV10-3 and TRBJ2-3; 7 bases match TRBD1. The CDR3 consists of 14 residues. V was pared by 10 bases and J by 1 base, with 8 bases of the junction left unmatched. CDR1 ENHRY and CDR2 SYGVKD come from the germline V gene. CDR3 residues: CATDDRAGTDTQYF. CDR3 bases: TGTGCCACGGACGACAGGGCCGGCACAGATACGCAGTATTTT.

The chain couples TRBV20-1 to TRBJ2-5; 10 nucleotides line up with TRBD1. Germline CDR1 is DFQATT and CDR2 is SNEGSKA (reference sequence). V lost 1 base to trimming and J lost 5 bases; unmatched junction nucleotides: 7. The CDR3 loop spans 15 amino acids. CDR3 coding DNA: TGCAGTGCTAGAGGGACAGGGGGAGGTAGGGAGACCCAGTACTTC. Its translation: CSARGTGGGRETQYF.

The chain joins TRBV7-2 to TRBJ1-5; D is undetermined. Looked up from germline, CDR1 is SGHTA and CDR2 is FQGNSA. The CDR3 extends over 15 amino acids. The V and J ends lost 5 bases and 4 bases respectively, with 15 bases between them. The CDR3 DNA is TGTGCCAGCAGCCCCTTCTGGGGATTAAATCAGCCCCAGCATTTT. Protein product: CASSPFWGLNQPQHF.

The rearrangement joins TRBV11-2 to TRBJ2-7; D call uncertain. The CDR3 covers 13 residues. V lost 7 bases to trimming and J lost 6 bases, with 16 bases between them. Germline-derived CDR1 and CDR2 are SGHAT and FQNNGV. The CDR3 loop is CASTPGAASEQYF. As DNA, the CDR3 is TGTGCCAGCACCCCGGGCGCAGCCTCCGAGCAGTACTTC. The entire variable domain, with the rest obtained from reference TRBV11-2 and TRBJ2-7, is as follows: EAGVAQSPRYKIIEKRQSVAFWCNPISGHATLYWYQQILGQGPKLLIQFQNNGVVDDSQLPKDRFSAERLKGVDSTLKIQPAKLEDSAVYLCASTPGAASEQYFGPGTRLTVT.

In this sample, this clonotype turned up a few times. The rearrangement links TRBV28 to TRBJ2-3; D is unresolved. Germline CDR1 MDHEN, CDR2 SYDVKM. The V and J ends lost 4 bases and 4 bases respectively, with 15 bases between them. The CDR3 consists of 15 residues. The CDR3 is CASSSPFQDADTQYF. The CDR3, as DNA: TGTGCCAGCAGTTCTCCCTTCCAGGACGCAGATACGCAGTATTTT.